This is a list of T cell receptor beta chains from one sample in a study of T cell responses to AZD1222 COVID-19 vaccine. Sequencing was performed with immunoSEQ multiplex PCR; in TCRdb, only in-frame clones are kept and a portion is missing. The repertoire consists of roughly 140,000 clones, with 88% occurring once and the leading ten covering approximately 2.3%. Sequencing was performed on peripheral blood, taken on day 0 of AZD1222 vaccination. The receptors originated from an adult in good health. CDR3s include the opening cysteine and the closing phenylalanine or tryptophan. A D gene is named only where the DNA matches it firmly. For some rows the clone size is stated as once, few or many, or as a class when expanded; others skip it.

J	D	V	size	DNA	CDR3
TRBJ1-1	NA	TRBV3-1/TRBV3-2	NA	TGTGCCAGCAGCCAGGAAGGGGACACTGAAGCTTTCTTT	CASSQEGDTEAFF
TRBJ1-3	TRBD1	TRBV7-2	NA	TGTGCCAGCAGCCCCGAGGGGGCGTCCGGAAACACCATATATTTT	CASSPEGASGNTIYF
TRBJ1-5	NA	TRBV2	NA	TGTGCCAGCACCGGACCTAGCAATCAGCCCCAGCATTTT	CASTGPSNQPQHF
TRBJ1-4	TRBD1	TRBV7-9	NA	TGTGCCAGCAGCTCTACAGGGGGCAGTGTGGAAAAACTGTTTTTT	CASSSTGGSVEKLFF
TRBJ1-2	TRBD1	TRBV30	once	TGTGCCTGGAGTGGCGAACAGGGGATCCTTGGATATGGCTACACCTTC	CAWSGEQGILGYGYTF
TRBJ1-5	NA	TRBV18	NA	TGTGCCAGCTCACCCTTATCCGTGAGTCAGCCCCAGCATTTT	CASSPLSVSQPQHF
TRBJ2-2	NA	TRBV11-2	NA	TGTGCCAGCAGCCAGGCTGGCAGAGTCACCGGGGAGCTGTTTTTT	CASSQAGRVTGELFF
TRBJ1-1	NA	TRBV29-1	few	TGCAGCGCGGCCTTGGGCGGGTTGCACACTGAAGCTTTCTTT	CSAALGGLHTEAFF
TRBJ2-7	TRBD2	TRBV28	NA	TGTGCCAGCAGTTTAGGGGACGGGGGGTTCGAGCAGTACTTC	CASSLGDGGFEQYF
TRBJ1-4	TRBD1	TRBV9	once	TGTGCCAGCAGCGTATCGGCACAGGGGGATGAAAAACTGTTTTTT	CASSVSAQGDEKLFF
TRBJ2-7	TRBD1	TRBV6-5	once	TGTGCCAGCAGTTACAAAGGGACAGGGTATTCCTACGAGCAGTACTTC	CASSYKGTGYSYEQYF
TRBJ1-4	NA	TRBV19	NA	TGTGCCAGTAGTGGACTCCGGACAGCAACTAATGAAAAACTGTTTTTT	CASSGLRTATNEKLFF
TRBJ1-3	NA	TRBV6-6	NA	TGTGCCAGCAGTTACACCCAGGGTGCGCGAGGAAACACCATATATTTT	CASSYTQGARGNTIYF
TRBJ2-7	NA	TRBV7-9	NA	TGTGCCAGCAGCCATGCTTACGAGCAGTACTTC	CASSHAYEQYF
TRBJ2-3	TRBD2	TRBV27	NA	TGTGCCAGCAGTCGGGGACTAGCGGGAGGGGCTACGCAGTATTTT	CASSRGLAGGATQYF
TRBJ1-5	TRBD1	TRBV29-1	NA	TGCAGCGCCTGGACAGGGCGGAATCAGCCCCAGCATTTT	CSAWTGRNQPQHF
TRBJ2-5	TRBD2	TRBV18	NA	TGTGCCAGCTCACGACTAGCGGCTCGGGAGACCCAGTACTTC	CASSRLAARETQYF
TRBJ2-1	NA	TRBV7-2	NA	TGTGCCAGCAGCTTAAGGAGAGGGACTCACAATGAGCAGTTCTTC	CASSLRRGTHNEQFF
TRBJ1-1	TRBD1	TRBV5-1	NA	TGCGCCAGCAGCTTGCGGGGACAGGGAGCAACTGAAGCTTTCTTT	CASSLRGQGATEAFF
TRBJ2-7	NA	TRBV4-3	NA	TGCGCCAGCAGCCAAGTTGGGGGGGCCGAGCAGTACTTC	CASSQVGGAEQYF
TRBJ2-1	NA	TRBV2	NA	TGTGCCAGCAGTGTAAACGGATACAATGAGCAGTTCTTC	CASSVNGYNEQFF
TRBJ1-2	NA	TRBV5-4	NA	TGTGCCAGCAGCCCCGAGGTCGTTAAAGGCTACACCTTC	CASSPEVVKGYTF
TRBJ2-6	NA	TRBV27	few	TGTGCCAGCAGTTTCAAATGGCTCTCTGGGGCCAACGTCCTGACTTTC	CASSFKWLSGANVLTF
TRBJ2-1	NA	TRBV30	NA	TGTGCCTGGAGTGTAAAGAAGTACGAGCAGTTCTTC	CAWSVKKYEQFF
TRBJ2-7	TRBD1	TRBV5-4	NA	TGTGCCAGCAGCTTGGCCGGCAGGGGGCTTGACGAGCAGTACTTC	CASSLAGRGLDEQYF